The 16 T cell receptor beta chains below all came from one sample that was sequenced in a study of blood T cell repertoires in COVID-19 (dated by TCRdb to 2020 to 2022). Preparation of the library involved the immunoSEQ multiplex PCR assay. The clones in this table, taken by TCRdb from immuneACCESS, are in-frame only. Not every clone is retained; where verified, under half of the shortfall comes from an unresolved V gene, and the cause of the rest is unknown. This sample is represented by around 26,000 clones; about 89% of them were singletons. The top ten clones comprise roughly 5% of the sample. Material for sequencing was peripheral blood. These receptor sequences come from a man in his 70s with active COVID-19.

The V gene is TRBV19, the J gene TRBJ2-1; possibly TRBD1 for D (5 bases). Per the germline V gene, CDR1 is LNHDA and CDR2 is SQIVND (reference sequence). The CDR3 totals 16 residues. Trimming shortened V by 4 bases and J by 2 bases, and 15 bases separated the two germline ends. The CDR3 reads CASSNPGRGTYNEQFF. The DNA for the CDR3 is TGTGCCAGTAGTAATCCAGGTAGGGGAACCTACAATGAGCAGTTCTTC.

This sequence joins TRBV6-5 and TRBJ2-1; 8 nucleotides line up with TRBD2. In germline, CDR1 is MNHEY, CDR2 SVGAGI. The CDR3 contains 14 residues. V shed 2 bases, J shed 9 bases, and the junction held 6 bases outside the gene matches. The CDR3 region has the DNA TGTGCCAGCAGTTACCCGGGGGGGGCGGCTGAGCAGTTCTTC. This sequence encodes CASSYPGGAAEQFF.

This chain links TRBV29-1 with TRBJ1-1; 10 bases match TRBD1. CDR3 size: 13 residues. After removal of 7 bases from V and 4 bases from J, the junction contained 6 bases not matched to a gene. The germline V gene encodes CDR1 SQVTM and CDR2 ANQGSEA. The CDR3: CSGRQGAFTEAFF. CDR3 sequence (DNA): TGCAGCGGGAGACAGGGGGCTTTCACTGAAGCTTTCTTT.

This clone has just one count. The chain carries TRBV12-3 or TRBV12-4 and TRBJ1-1; no clear D. V was clipped by 8 bases and J by 4 bases, with 14 bases between them. This CDR3 contains 13 residues. Here the CDR3 reads CASGHGLGTEAFF. The CDR3 nucleotides are TGTGCCAGCGGCCACGGACTAGGCACTGAAGCTTTCTTT.

The CDR3 DNA follows: TGTGCCAGTAGTATGGGACACCAGGGGACCTACGAGCAGTACTTC. This codes for CASSMGHQGTYEQYF. V gene TRBV19 combines with J gene TRBJ2-7, with D perhaps TRBD1 (6 bases). Trimming pared 3 bases from V and 2 bases from J, leaving 14 bases between. Germline V gene lookup returns CDR1 LNHDA and CDR2 SQIVND (reference sequence). This CDR3 is 15 amino acids long.

The V gene is TRBV19, the J gene TRBJ2-7, with a possible D match to TRBD1 (5 bases). V dropped 7 bases and J dropped 2 bases, with 18 bases sitting between them. Germline lookup yields CDR1 LNHDA and CDR2 SQIVND (reference sequence). The CDR3 spans 15 residues. DNA of the CDR3: TGTGCCAGTACCGTTGTATGGCAGGGCCCCTACGAGCAGTACTTC. It is translated as CASTVVWQGPYEQYF.

The V call is TRBV5-1, the J call TRBJ2-5; unclear D gene. V lost 0 bases, J lost 2 bases, and 8 bases lay in between. Germline CDR1 reads SGHRS; CDR2 reads YFSETQ. This CDR3 is built from 14 residues. This CDR3 is CASSLGILQETQYF. Written as DNA, the CDR3 is TGCGCCAGCAGCTTGGGTATCCTTCAAGAGACCCAGTACTTC.

V gene TRBV2 combines with J gene TRBJ1-6; TRBD1 is a possible D gene (6 bases). V dropped 7 bases and J dropped 3 bases, with 13 bases sitting between them. The CDR3 is made up of 15 amino acids. Per the germline V gene, CDR1 is SNHLY and CDR2 is FYNNEI. The CDR3 DNA is TGTGCCAGCAAGAGCAGGGGTAACTATAATTCACCCCTCCACTTT. Protein sequence: CASKSRGNYNSPLHF.

The chain joins TRBV7-9 to TRBJ2-5; no firm D call. The germline V gene has CDR1 SEHNR and CDR2 FQNEAQ (reference sequence). The CDR3 runs 11 residues. The V end lost 6 bases, the J end lost 3 bases, and 5 bases lay between the germline ends. CDR3: CASSPKETQYF. In DNA form, the CDR3 reads TGTGCCAGCAGTCCAAAAGAGACCCAGTACTTC.

The chain couples TRBV9 to TRBJ2-7; 8 bases agree with TRBD2. J gave up 5 bases and V 4 bases, and 11 bases lay outside the gene matches. The CDR3 has 15 residues. Looked up from germline, CDR1 is SGDLS and CDR2 is YYNGEE. The CDR3 protein is CASSLQPGGAHEQYF. The DNA of the CDR3 is TGTGCCAGCAGCTTACAACCCGGGGGGGCCCACGAGCAGTACTTC.

The J gene is TRBJ2-7, the V gene TRBV19, with D perhaps matching TRBD1 (5 bases). With 6 bases removed from V and 1 base from J, the gap between germline ends came to 16 bases. The CDR3 has 15 residues. Germline values: CDR1 LNHDA, CDR2 SQIVND (reference sequence). The CDR3 sequence is CASSPTGKSSYEQYF. The CDR3 DNA reads TGTGCCAGTAGCCCTACAGGCAAGTCGTCCTACGAGCAGTACTTC.

CDR3 protein: CASSRRVATNEKLFF. The CDR3 DNA is TGTGCCAGCAGTCGCCGGGTTGCAACTAATGAAAAACTGTTTTTT. V gene TRBV28 combines with J gene TRBJ1-4, with D unresolved. V lost 5 bases and J 0 bases, leaving 10 bases between the germline ends. This CDR3 has 15 amino acids. CDR1 and CDR2 from the germline V gene are MDHEN and SYDVKM.

The chain employs TRBV3-1 (or the pseudogene TRBV3-2) and TRBJ2-7, with D unclear. The length of the CDR3 is 13 residues. Germline loops: CDR1 LGHDT, CDR2 YNNKEL (reference sequence). V lost 5 bases and J lost 0, with 8 bases in between. The CDR3 nucleotides read TGTGCCAGCAGCTTACTTAGCTCCTACGAGCAGTACTTC. This encodes CASSLLSSYEQYF.

V is TRBV6-6 and J is TRBJ1-6, with D possibly matching TRBD1 (5 bases). Per the germline V gene, CDR1 is MNHNY and CDR2 is SVGAGI (reference sequence). V lost 6 bases and J lost 3, with 9 bases in between. The CDR3 sequence is 14 residues long. The CDR3 sequence is CASSGGVYNSPLHF. CDR3 DNA: TGTGCCAGCAGCGGGGGGGTCTATAATTCACCCCTCCACTTT.

The V call is TRBV4-2, the J call TRBJ2-5; D is ambiguous. CDR3 length equals 15 residues. Germline CDR1 LGHNA, CDR2 YNFKEQ. Deletions cut 0 bases from V and 2 bases from J, with 10 bases between. This CDR3 reads CASSQDLLRQETQYF. The CDR3 region has the DNA TGTGCCAGCAGCCAAGACCTTCTCAGGCAAGAGACCCAGTACTTC.

The chain couples TRBV28 to TRBJ2-7; D possibly corresponds to TRBD1 (6 bases). CDR1 and CDR2 (germline): MDHEN, SYDVKM. Trimming pared 3 bases from V and 2 bases from J, leaving 11 bases between. The CDR3 is 14 residues long. The CDR3, as DNA: TGTGCCAGCAGTTTCTATGCAGGGGCCTACGAGCAGTACTTC. Its translation: CASSFYAGAYEQYF.